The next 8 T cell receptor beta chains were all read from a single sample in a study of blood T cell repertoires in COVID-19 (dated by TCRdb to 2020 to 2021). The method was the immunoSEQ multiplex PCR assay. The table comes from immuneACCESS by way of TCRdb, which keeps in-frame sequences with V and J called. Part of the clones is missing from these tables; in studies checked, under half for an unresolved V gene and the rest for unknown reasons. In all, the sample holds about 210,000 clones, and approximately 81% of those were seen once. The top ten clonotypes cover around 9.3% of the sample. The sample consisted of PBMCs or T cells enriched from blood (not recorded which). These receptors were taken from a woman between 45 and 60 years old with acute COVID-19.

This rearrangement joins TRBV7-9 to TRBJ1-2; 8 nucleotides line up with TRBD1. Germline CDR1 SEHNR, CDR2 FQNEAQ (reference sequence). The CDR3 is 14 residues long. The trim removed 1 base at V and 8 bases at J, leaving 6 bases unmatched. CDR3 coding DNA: TGTGCCAGCAGCTTAGTTCAGGGGGCTGGAGGCTACACCTTC. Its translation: CASSLVQGAGGYTF.

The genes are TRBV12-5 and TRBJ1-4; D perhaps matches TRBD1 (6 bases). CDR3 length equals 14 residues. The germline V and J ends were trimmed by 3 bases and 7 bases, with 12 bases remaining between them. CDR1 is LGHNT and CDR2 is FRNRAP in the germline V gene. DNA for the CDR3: TGTGCTAGTGGTTTAGGGGGGGCGAGTGAAAAACTGTTTTTT. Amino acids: CASGLGGASEKLFF.

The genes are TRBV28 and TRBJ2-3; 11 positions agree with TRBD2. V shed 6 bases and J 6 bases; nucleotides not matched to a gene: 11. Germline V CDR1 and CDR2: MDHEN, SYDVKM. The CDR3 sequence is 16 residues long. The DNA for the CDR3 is TGTGCCAGCAGGCCTCTTCTAGCGGGAGGTCCCGATACGCAGTATTTT. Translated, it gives CASRPLLAGGPDTQYF.

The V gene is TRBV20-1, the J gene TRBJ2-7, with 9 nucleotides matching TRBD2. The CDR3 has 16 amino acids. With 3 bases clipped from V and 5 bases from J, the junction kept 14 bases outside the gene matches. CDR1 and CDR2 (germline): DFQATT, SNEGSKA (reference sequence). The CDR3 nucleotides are TGCAGTGCTAGTGGTCTGGCGGGAGGGCCGGCCCACGAGCAGTACTTC. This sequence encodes CSASGLAGGPAHEQYF.

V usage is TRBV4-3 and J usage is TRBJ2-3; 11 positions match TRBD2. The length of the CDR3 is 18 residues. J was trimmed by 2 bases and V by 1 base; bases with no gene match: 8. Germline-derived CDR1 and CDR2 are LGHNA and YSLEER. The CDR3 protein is CASSQARTSGPHTDTQYF. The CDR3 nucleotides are TGCGCCAGCAGCCAAGCTCGGACTAGCGGGCCCCACACAGATACGCAGTATTTT.

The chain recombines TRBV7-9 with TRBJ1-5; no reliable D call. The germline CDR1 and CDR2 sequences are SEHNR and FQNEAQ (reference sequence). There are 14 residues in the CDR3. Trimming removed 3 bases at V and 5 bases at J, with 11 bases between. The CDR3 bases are TGTGCCAGCAGCTTCGAGGGAGGCCATCAGCCCCAGCATTTT. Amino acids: CASSFEGGHQPQHF.

CDR3: CASSYGGATNNSPLHF. The CDR3 DNA follows: TGTGCCAGCAGTTACGGGGGGGCCACAAATAATTCACCCCTCCACTTT. This chain uses TRBV6-6 with TRBJ1-6, with D perhaps matching TRBD1 (6 bases). The germline CDR1 and CDR2 sequences are MNHNY and SVGAGI (reference sequence). The ends were cut back, 2 bases at V and 5 bases at J, with 13 bases in the middle. CDR3 length equals 16 residues.

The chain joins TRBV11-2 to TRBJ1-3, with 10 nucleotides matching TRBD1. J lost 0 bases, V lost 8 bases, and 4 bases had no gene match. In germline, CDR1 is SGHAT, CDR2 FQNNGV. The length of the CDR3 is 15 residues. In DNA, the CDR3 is TGTGCCAGCGGGGGACAGGGGAGCTCTGGAAACACCATATATTTT. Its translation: CASGGQGSSGNTIYF.